The 24 T cell receptor beta chains given below trace back to one sample, sequenced in a study of blood T cell repertoires in COVID-19. TCRdb's table, derived via immunoSEQ multiplex PCR, lists solely in-frame clones and lacks some. This sample carries 300,000 or so clones, roughly nine tenths of them seen once, and the ten largest clones take less than 3%. What was sequenced was PBMCs or T cells enriched from blood (not recorded which). The receptors come from a woman in her 50s who had been exposed to COVID-19.

J is TRBJ1-2 and V is TRBV19, with unresolved D. The ends were cut back, 5 bases at V and 6 bases at J, with 16 bases in the middle. Germline loops: CDR1 LNHDA, CDR2 SQIVND (reference sequence). The CDR3 is 14 amino acids. CDR3 region: CASSLSEGMNGYTF. The CDR3 region has the DNA TGTGCCAGTAGTTTGTCAGAGGGCATGAATGGCTACACCTTC.

V and J are TRBV6-1 and TRBJ1-5; D remains ambiguous. Germline CDR1 is MNHNS and CDR2 is SASEGT. The CDR3 has 15 amino acids. The V end was cut by 2 bases, the J end by 4 bases, with 12 bases between. CDR3 amino acids: CASSEYVIGNQPQHF. CDR3 DNA sequence: TGTGCCAGCAGTGAATACGTCATCGGGAATCAGCCCCAGCATTTT.

J is TRBJ2-6 and V is TRBV5-4, with D perhaps matching TRBD2 (5 bases). The CDR3 runs to 16 residues. V lost 4 bases to trimming and J lost 0 bases, with 11 bases between them. The germline gives CDR1 SGHNT, CDR2 YYREEE (reference sequence). This CDR3 reads CASSPGLYSGANVLTF. The CDR3 DNA sequence: TGTGCCAGCAGCCCAGGACTGTACTCTGGGGCCAACGTCCTGACTTTC.

This clone was counted a single time. This chain links TRBV7-9 with TRBJ2-1; 13 bases line up with TRBD2. Per the germline V gene, CDR1 is SEHNR and CDR2 is FQNEAQ (reference sequence). CDR3 length: 15 residues. V lost 7 bases and J lost 7; bases outside the gene matches: 7. The DNA for the CDR3 is TGTGCCAGCACCACCGTGACTAGCGGGGGGAATGAGCAGTTCTTC. Its protein is CASTTVTSGGNEQFF. Filled out from reference TRBV7-9 and TRBJ2-1, the complete variable domain reads DTGVSQNPRHKITKRGQNVTFRCDPISEHNRLYWYRQTLGQGPEFLTYFQNEAQLEKSRLLSDRFSAERPKGSFSTLEIQRTEQGDSAMYLCASTTVTSGGNEQFFGPGTRLTVL.

The CDR3, as DNA: TGTGCCAGCAGATCAACCCCGGGGGGACCCTACGGCAATGAGCAGTTCTTC. Encoded protein: CASRSTPGGPYGNEQFF. V usage is TRBV7-9 and J usage is TRBJ2-1; 7 positions match TRBD2. Germline loops: CDR1 SEHNR, CDR2 FQNEAQ (reference sequence). The CDR3 totals 17 residues. V shed 6 bases and J 6 bases; nucleotides not matched to a gene: 17.

This clone occurred a few times. V usage is TRBV5-4 and J usage is TRBJ2-1; a possible D gene is TRBD1 (5 bases). Trimming shortened V by 4 bases and J by 8 bases, and 10 bases separated the two germline ends. Germline CDR1 is SGHNT and CDR2 is YYREEE (reference sequence). CDR3 length: 12 amino acids. The CDR3 DNA sequence: TGTGCCAGCAGCAAGGACATTTATGAGCAGTTCTTC. Translating it yields CASSKDIYEQFF.

The chain employs TRBV5-6 and TRBJ2-2; 7 bases match TRBD2. This CDR3 comprises 14 residues. The V gene's germline CDR1 is SGHDT and CDR2 YYEEEE. V shed 5 bases, J shed 5 bases, and the junction held 6 bases outside the gene matches. CDR3 DNA sequence: TGTGCCAGCAGGTACGGGGGGAGTACCGGGGAGCTGTTTTTT. Its translation: CASRYGGSTGELFF.

The rearrangement links TRBV4-1 to TRBJ1-2; TRBD1 matches 9 bases. CDR1 and CDR2 (germline): MGHRA, YSYEKL. V was clipped by 4 bases and J by 1 base; unmatched bases: 4. The CDR3 contains 15 residues. The CDR3 loop reads CASSPTGGGNYGYTF. Written as DNA, the CDR3 is TGCGCCAGCAGCCCGACAGGGGGTGGTAACTATGGCTACACCTTC.

V usage is TRBV28 and J usage is TRBJ2-3; 9 bases fit TRBD1. The germline V gene encodes CDR1 MDHEN and CDR2 SYDVKM. V shed 8 bases, J shed 8 bases, and the junction held 8 bases outside the gene matches. The CDR3 contains 13 residues. CDR3 protein: CASSGTGLSTQYF. The CDR3 DNA reads as TGTGCCAGCTCCGGGACAGGGCTTTCTACGCAGTATTTT.

The chain recombines TRBV7-9 with TRBJ1-6; unclear D gene. Germline CDR1 and CDR2: SEHNR and FQNEAQ (reference sequence). This CDR3 is built from 14 residues. The ends were cut back, 3 bases at V and 7 bases at J, with 10 bases in the middle. CDR3 loop: CASSLRSGNSPLHF. CDR3 coding DNA: TGTGCCAGCAGCTTGAGGAGTGGGAATTCACCCCTCCACTTT.

The chain couples TRBV25-1 to TRBJ2-4; 7 positions agree with TRBD1. The CDR3 sequence is 17 residues long. V trimming: 2 bases; J trimming: 0 bases; junction bases outside the gene matches: 7. Germline V gene sequence: CDR1 MGHDK, CDR2 SYGVNS. This CDR3 is CASSEHRTGLAKNIQYF. The CDR3, as DNA: TGTGCCAGCAGTGAACATAGGACAGGCCTAGCCAAAAACATTCAGTACTTC.

The V gene is TRBV7-2, the J gene TRBJ2-1; 7 positions agree with TRBD2. This CDR3 spans 14 amino acids. Germline CDR1 is SGHTA and CDR2 is FQGNSA. V dropped 2 bases and J dropped 4; count of bases not matched to a gene: 2. The CDR3 bases are TGTGCCAGCAGCTTAAGACTAGCATACAATGAGCAGTTCTTC. As protein: CASSLRLAYNEQFF. Together with reference TRBV7-2 and TRBJ2-1, the CDR3 gives the full variable domain: GAGVSQSPSNKVTEKGKDVELRCDPISGHTALYWYRQSLGQGLEFLIYFQGNSAPDKSGLPSDRFSAERTGGSVSTLTIQRTQQEDSAVYLCASSLRLAYNEQFFGPGTRLTVL.

The chain couples TRBV2 to TRBJ1-1; tentatively, D is TRBD1 (6 bases). The CDR3 spans 15 residues. From germline, CDR1 is SNHLY and CDR2 FYNNEI. Trimming took 7 bases from V and 1 from J, leaving 16 bases between them. The CDR3 coding sequence is TGTGCCAGCACCAGATCGACAGGCGCGAACACTGAAGCTTTCTTT. Its translation is CASTRSTGANTEAFF.

This chain links TRBV11-2 with TRBJ2-2; 13 nucleotides line up with TRBD2. This CDR3 spans 16 amino acids. Per the germline V gene, CDR1 is SGHAT and CDR2 is FQNNGV. After removal of 3 bases from V and 9 bases from J, the junction contained 7 bases not matched to a gene. CDR3: CASSFPGLAGLRELFF. The CDR3 region has the DNA TGTGCCAGCAGCTTCCCGGGACTAGCGGGGTTAAGGGAGCTGTTTTTT.

J is TRBJ1-4 and V is TRBV5-1; 7 nucleotides align to TRBD1. CDR3 length: 17 residues. From germline, CDR1 is SGHRS and CDR2 YFSETQ. After removal of 2 bases from V and 0 bases from J, the junction contained 7 bases not matched to a gene. CDR3 coding DNA: TGCGCCAGCAGCTTCACACGTACAGGGGCAACTAATGAAAAACTGTTTTTT. As protein: CASSFTRTGATNEKLFF.

The rearrangement joins TRBV10-3 to TRBJ1-1; perhaps TRBD1 as D (5 bases). The CDR3 covers 13 residues. V lost 5 bases, J lost 0 bases, and 7 bases lay in between. CDR1 and CDR2 from the germline V gene are ENHRY and SYGVKD. For the CDR3, the DNA is TGTGCCATCAGTACAGGACTGAACACTGAAGCTTTCTTT. Translating gives CAISTGLNTEAFF.

The chain is built from TRBV9 and TRBJ2-7; D may be TRBD2 (5 bases). The V end lost 0 bases, the J end lost 4 bases, and 8 bases lay between the germline ends. The CDR3 runs 13 residues. The germline CDR1 and CDR2 sequences are SGDLS and YYNGEE. The CDR3 coding sequence is TGTGCCAGCAGCGTAGCCGAGGGTTACGAGCAGTACTTC. Amino acids: CASSVAEGYEQYF.

The gene calls are TRBV4-1 and TRBJ1-3; D gene ambiguous. CDR3 length: 13 amino acids. V dropped 3 bases and J dropped 7 bases, with 10 bases sitting between them. Germline-derived CDR1 and CDR2 are MGHRA and YSYEKL. CDR3: CASSQGRKNTIYF. CDR3 nucleotide sequence: TGCGCCAGCAGCCAGGGCCGAAAGAACACCATATATTTT.

The J gene is TRBJ1-5, the V gene TRBV7-8, with D possibly matching TRBD1 (6 bases). Germline values: CDR1 SGHVS, CDR2 FQNEAQ. V was trimmed by 1 base and J by 0 bases, leaving 19 bases between them. The CDR3 covers 19 residues. This CDR3 is CASSLVTWAGVTSNQPQHF. CDR3 in DNA: TGTGCCAGCAGCTTAGTTACCTGGGCAGGGGTGACTAGCAATCAGCCCCAGCATTTT.

This chain uses TRBV7-2 with TRBJ2-7; tentatively, D is TRBD2 (6 bases). Germline CDR1 and CDR2: SGHTA and FQGNSA. Trimming took off 2 bases at V and 1 base at J, with 12 bases between the two ends. The CDR3 has 15 amino acids. The CDR3 bases are TGTGCCAGCAGCTTAAGGGCGGGGAATTCCTACGAGCAGTACTTC. Protein sequence: CASSLRAGNSYEQYF.

This clone was detected a few times. This chain connects TRBV5-6 to TRBJ2-7; possible D gene TRBD2, 7 bases. The germline V and J ends were trimmed by 3 bases and 2 bases, with 15 bases remaining between them. In germline, CDR1 is SGHDT, CDR2 YYEEEE. The CDR3 has 15 residues. CDR3 region: CASSSGGLGPYEQYF. The CDR3 nucleotides read TGTGCCAGCAGCTCCGGGGGGCTTGGGCCCTACGAGCAGTACTTC.

The chain's CDR3 is CASSLGWWGFQPQHF. DNA of the CDR3: TGTGCCAGCAGCTTAGGGTGGTGGGGCTTTCAGCCCCAGCATTTT. The V and J genes are TRBV7-2 and TRBJ1-5; possible D gene TRBD1, 5 bases. Trimming left V 1 base short and J 6 bases short, with 13 bases between. The CDR3 runs 15 residues. Germline-derived CDR1 and CDR2 are SGHTA and FQGNSA.

The J gene is TRBJ1-6, the V gene TRBV2; 8 nucleotides align to TRBD1. V shed 2 bases, J shed 0 bases, and the junction held 3 bases outside the gene matches. The CDR3 has 17 residues. CDR1 SNHLY and CDR2 FYNNEI come from the germline V gene. The CDR3 sequence is CASSEQGASSYNSPLHF. The CDR3, as DNA: TGTGCCAGCAGTGAACAGGGGGCAAGCTCCTATAATTCACCCCTCCACTTT.

V gene TRBV7-2 combines with J gene TRBJ2-1; 11 nucleotides match TRBD1. The CDR3 spans 17 residues. Germline values: CDR1 SGHTA, CDR2 FQGNSA. Trimming removed 0 bases from V and 10 bases from J; junction bases left unmatched: 11. CDR3 region: CASSLAQGQGALKEQFF. CDR3 bases: TGTGCCAGCAGCTTAGCACAAGGACAGGGGGCTCTTAAGGAGCAGTTCTTC.